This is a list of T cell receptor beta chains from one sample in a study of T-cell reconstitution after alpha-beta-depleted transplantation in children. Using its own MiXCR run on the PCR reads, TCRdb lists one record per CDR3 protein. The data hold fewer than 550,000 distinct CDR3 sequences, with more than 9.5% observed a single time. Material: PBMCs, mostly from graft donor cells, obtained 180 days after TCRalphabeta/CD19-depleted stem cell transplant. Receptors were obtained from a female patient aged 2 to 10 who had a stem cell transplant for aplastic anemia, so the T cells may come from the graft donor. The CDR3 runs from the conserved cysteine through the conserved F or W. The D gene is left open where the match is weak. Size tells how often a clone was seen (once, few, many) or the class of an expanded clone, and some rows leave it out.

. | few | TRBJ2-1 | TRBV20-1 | CSALRRSPGNEQFF | TGCAGTGCTTTGCGTCGGTCCCCTGGCAATGAGCAGTTCTTC
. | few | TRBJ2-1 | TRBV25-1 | CASSVGQFSYNEQFF | TGTGCCAGCAGTGTAGGCCAGTTTTCCTACAATGAGCAGTTCTTC
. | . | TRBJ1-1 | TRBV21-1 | CASKTEAFF | TGTGCCAGCAAAACTGAAGCTTTCTTT
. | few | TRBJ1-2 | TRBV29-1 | CSVSLDLTVYGYTF | TGCAGCGTTTCCCTAGACTTGACGGTCTATGGCTACACCTTC
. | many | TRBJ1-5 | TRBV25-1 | CASSDLGASQPQHF | TGTGCCAGCAGTGACTTGGGGGCGAGTCAGCCCCAGCATTTT
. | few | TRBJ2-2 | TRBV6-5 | CASSVRQDPTGELFF | TGTGCCAGCAGCGTAAGACAGGACCCCACCGGGGAGCTGTTTTTT
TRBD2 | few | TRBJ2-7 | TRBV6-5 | CASSYSREGPYEQYF | TGTGCCAGCAGTTACTCCCGGGAGGGCCCTTACGAGCAGTACTTC
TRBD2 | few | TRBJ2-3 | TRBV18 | CASSPQTSGSGADTQYF | TGTGCCAGCTCACCACAGACTAGCGGGAGTGGCGCAGATACGCAGTATTTT
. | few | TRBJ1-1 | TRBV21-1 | CASTRPGTGIVQGKNTEAFF | TGTGCCAGCACCAGACCCGGGACAGGGATCGTACAAGGAAAAAATACTGAAGCTTTCTTT
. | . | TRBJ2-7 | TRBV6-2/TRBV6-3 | CASSYSSGFRSSYEQYF | TGTGCCAGCAGTTACAGTTCAGGATTCCGAAGCTCCTACGAGCAGTACTTC
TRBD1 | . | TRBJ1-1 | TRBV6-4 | CATRGQGGEAFF | TGTGCCACCCGTGGACAGGGTGGTGAAGCTTTCTTT